This T cell receptor (beta chain) appears in the sequencing data of a study of blood T cells in healthy people across ages. General study results and limits: Older age coincided with a roughly linear decline in TCR beta diversity per million T cells.

This CDR3 is built from 14 residues. V gave up 3 bases and J gave up 5 bases; unmatched junction bases: 7. Germline lookup yields CDR1 DFQATT and CDR2 SNEGSKA (reference sequence). Primed by a sample-barcoded 5' primer and a J-beta primer mix, a second PCR proceeded for about 7 to 11 cycles. A template-switch adaptor that had 12 random nucleotides put a tag on each cDNA molecule. Every sample gave at least 3 million paired-end reads containing CDR3. A single record per CDR3 protein comes from TCRdb applying MiXCR to the 5' RACE reads. Of hundreds of thousands of distinct CDR3 sequences listed, about 50% are singletons. In regard to this clonotype: As yet, its antigen is unknown.

The source material was blood. The source is an elderly woman in good health. The chain is built from TRBV20-1 and TRBJ1-1; TRBD1 agrees at 9 bases. The CDR3 nucleotides read TGCAGTGCTAGGGTACAGGGGGCTTCGACTGAAGCTTTCTTT. Its translation is CSARVQGASTEAFF.